The entry that follows covers one T cell receptor (beta chain) sequence. V lost 2 bases, J lost 0 bases, and 14 bases lay in between. The germline V gene encodes CDR1 KGHSH and CDR2 LQKENI. This CDR3 has 17 amino acids. The data are from a study of blood T cell repertoires in COVID-19. Source study methods: Scientists estimated how many nucleated cells there were by amplifying reference gene primers. Assay: immunoSEQ multiplex PCR; the TCRdb copy retains only in-frame clones and omits some. From that table come the V and J calls and clone size; the DNA was used to work out D and trimming. The data hold 150,000 to 200,000 clones, with approximately 90% observed a single time.

The V gene is TRBV18, the J gene TRBJ1-3; the D is unclear. The sequenced sample was peripheral blood. This TCR came from a woman aged 18-29 years who had recovered from COVID-19. The CDR3 loop is CASSPTFGGSSGNTIYF. The CDR3, as DNA: TGTGCCAGCTCACCAACCTTCGGCGGGAGCTCTGGAAACACCATATATTTT.